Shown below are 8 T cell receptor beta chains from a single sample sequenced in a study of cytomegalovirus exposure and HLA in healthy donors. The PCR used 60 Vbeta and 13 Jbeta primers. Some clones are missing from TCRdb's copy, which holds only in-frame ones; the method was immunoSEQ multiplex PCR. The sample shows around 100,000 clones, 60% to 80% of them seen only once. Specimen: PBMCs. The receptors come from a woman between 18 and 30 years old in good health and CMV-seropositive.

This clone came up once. The CDR3 sequence is CASSSQGAEEQYF. Written as DNA, the CDR3 is TGTGCCAGCAGCTCACAGGGGGCGGAAGAGCAGTACTTC. The rearrangement uses TRBV5-4 and TRBJ2-7, with 9 bases lining up with TRBD1. Trimming took 3 bases from V and 7 from J; bases not matched to a gene: 5. The CDR3 is 13 amino acids. Germline V gene sequence: CDR1 SGHNT, CDR2 YYREEE (reference sequence).

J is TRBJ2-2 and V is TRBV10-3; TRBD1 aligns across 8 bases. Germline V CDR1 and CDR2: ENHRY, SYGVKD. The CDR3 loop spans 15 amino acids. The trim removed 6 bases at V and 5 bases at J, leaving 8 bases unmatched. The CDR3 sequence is CAISATGEWTGELFF. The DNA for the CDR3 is TGTGCCATCAGCGCGACAGGGGAATGGACCGGGGAGCTGTTTTTT.

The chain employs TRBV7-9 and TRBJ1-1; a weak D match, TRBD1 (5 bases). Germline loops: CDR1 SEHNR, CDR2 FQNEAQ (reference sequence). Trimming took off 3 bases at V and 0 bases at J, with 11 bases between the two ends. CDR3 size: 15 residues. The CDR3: CASSFLGGMNTEAFF. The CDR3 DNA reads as TGTGCCAGCAGCTTTCTGGGGGGGATGAACACTGAAGCTTTCTTT.

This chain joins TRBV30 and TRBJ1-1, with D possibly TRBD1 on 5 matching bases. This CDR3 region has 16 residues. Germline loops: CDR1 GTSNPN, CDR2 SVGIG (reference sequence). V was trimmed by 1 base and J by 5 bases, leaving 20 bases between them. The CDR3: CAWSAGLAGARTEAFF. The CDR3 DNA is TGTGCCTGGAGTGCGGGACTAGCCGGGGCGAGGACTGAAGCTTTCTTT. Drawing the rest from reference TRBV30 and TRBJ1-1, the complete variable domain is SQTIHQWPATLVQPVGSPLSLECTVEGTSNPNLYWYRQAAGRGLQLLFYSVGIGQISSEVPQNLSASRPQDRQFILSSKKLLLSDSGFYLCAWSAGLAGARTEAFFGQGTRLTVV.

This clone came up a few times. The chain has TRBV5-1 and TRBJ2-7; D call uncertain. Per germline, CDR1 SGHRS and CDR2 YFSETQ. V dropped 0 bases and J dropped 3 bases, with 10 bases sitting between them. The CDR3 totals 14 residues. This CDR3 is CASSLGVEVYEQYF. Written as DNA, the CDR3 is TGCGCCAGCAGCTTGGGAGTAGAGGTCTACGAGCAGTACTTC.

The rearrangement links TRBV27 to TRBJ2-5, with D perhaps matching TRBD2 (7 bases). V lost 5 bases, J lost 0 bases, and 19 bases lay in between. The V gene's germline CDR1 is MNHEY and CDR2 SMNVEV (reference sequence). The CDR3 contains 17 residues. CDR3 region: CASSPKRGGLHQETQYF. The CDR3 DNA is TGTGCCAGCAGTCCCAAGAGGGGGGGGCTACACCAAGAGACCCAGTACTTC.

The CDR3 DNA is TGTGCCAGCAGCAATCAGGGAACTGAAGCTTTCTTT. Translating it yields CASSNQGTEAFF. V and J are TRBV9 and TRBJ1-1; a weak D match, TRBD1 (5 bases). Germline CDR1 SGDLS, CDR2 YYNGEE. V shed 4 bases and J shed 5 bases, with 9 bases lying between them. The CDR3 is made up of 12 amino acids.

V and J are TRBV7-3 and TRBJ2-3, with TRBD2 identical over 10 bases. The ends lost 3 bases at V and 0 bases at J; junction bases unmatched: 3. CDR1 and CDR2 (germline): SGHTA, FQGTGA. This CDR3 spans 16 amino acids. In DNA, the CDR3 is TGTGCCAGCAGCTTCGGGACTAGCGCGAGCACAGATACGCAGTATTTT. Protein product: CASSFGTSASTDTQYF. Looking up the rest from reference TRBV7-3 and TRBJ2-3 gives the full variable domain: GAGVSQTPSNKVTEKGKYVELRCDPISGHTALYWYRQSLGQGPEFLIYFQGTGAADDSGLPNDRFFAVRPEGSVSTLKIQRTERGDSAVYLCASSFGTSASTDTQYFGPGTRLTVL.